Sequencing of this T cell receptor beta chain was carried out in a study of cytomegalovirus exposure and HLA in healthy donors. V was pared by 4 bases and J by 0 bases, with 10 bases between. The CDR3 consists of 14 residues. The germline V gene has CDR1 SGDLS and CDR2 YYNGEE. Amplification used 60 Vbeta primers and 13 Jbeta primers. Sequencing was performed with immunoSEQ multiplex PCR; in TCRdb, only in-frame clones are kept and a portion is missing. Seen here are 80,000 or so clones, over 70% observed once, and the top ten hold 20% to 25%. This clone was seen only once. The genes are TRBV9 and TRBJ1-1; D may be TRBD1 (5 bases). Sequencing was performed on PBMCs. The clonotype originates from a man aged 30 to 45 in good health and CMV-seropositive. Here the CDR3 reads CASSRQFMNTEAFF. CDR3 DNA: TGTGCCAGCAGCCGACAGTTTATGAACACTGAAGCTTTCTTT.